This T cell receptor beta chain was identified in a study of sequential checkpoint blockade in melanoma. Across the whole study: TCRβ was sequenced from DNA of approximately 92 pretreatment tumors. General study findings and limits: Mutational load did not correlate with tumor T-cell fraction or clonality.

As regards this clone: Its target is not known.

Treatment meaning: randomized to nivolumab then ipilimumab (arm A) or the reverse (arm B). This CDR3 region has 16 residues. Per germline, CDR1 SGHNT and CDR2 YENEEA. Trimming shortened V by 3 bases and J by 3 bases, and 18 bases separated the two germline ends. Sequenced by immunoSEQ multiplex PCR; TCRdb stores in-frame clones only, minus some. The table has about 37,000 clones, 30% to 40% seen once. The chain combines TRBV11-3 with TRBJ2-7, with D perhaps TRBD1 (5 bases). The source of this sequence is a human donor with melanoma. The source material was tumor tissue (inferred from file names), sampled from a patient given nivolumab and ipilimumab in sequence. CDR3: CASSLYRQRSNYEQYF. As DNA, the CDR3 is TGTGCCAGCAGCTTGTACAGACAGAGATCTAACTACGAGCAGTACTTC.